The 24 T cell receptor beta chains listed next were all sequenced from one sample in a study of T-cell reconstitution after alpha-beta-depleted transplantation in children. Preparation of the TCRbeta library was carried out with unique molecular identifiers. MiXCR was run by TCRdb on the PCR reads, yielding one entry per CDR3 protein. The repertoire holds about 100,000 distinct CDR3 sequences, approximately 6% seen once, with approximately 6.6% in the top ten. This specimen consisted of PBMCs, mostly from graft donor cells, obtained 60 days after TCRalphabeta/CD19-depleted stem cell transplant. These TCRs come from a female patient between 2 and 15 years old who had a stem cell transplant for Fanconi anemia, so the T cells may come from the graft donor.

This clonotype was observed many times. This rearrangement joins TRBV6-2 or TRBV6-3 to TRBJ2-2; the match to TRBD1 covers 8 bases. The CDR3 length is 14 residues. The ends lost 8 bases at V and 5 bases at J; junction bases unmatched: 7. Germline V gene lookup returns CDR1 MNHEY and CDR2 SVGEGT. This CDR3 reads CASVQGAWTGELFF. CDR3 nucleotides: TGTGCCAGCGTCCAGGGGGCGTGGACCGGGGAGCTGTTTTTT.

The chain's CDR3 is CATSRAYSYEQYF. The DNA of the CDR3 is TGTGCCACCAGCAGGGCTTACTCCTACGAGCAGTACTTC. The rearrangement joins TRBV15 to TRBJ2-7; D not resolved. V lost 3 bases, J lost 0 bases, and 6 bases lay in between. This CDR3 comprises 13 residues. Germline V lookup: CDR1 LNHNV, CDR2 YYDKDF (reference sequence).

This clonotype appeared many times. The CDR3: CASNRGAHYEQYF. The CDR3 DNA reads as TGTGCCAGCAATCGGGGGGCCCACTACGAGCAGTACTTC. The chain employs TRBV6-2 or TRBV6-3 and TRBJ2-7; perhaps TRBD2 as D (7 bases). The CDR3 is 13 amino acids. With 7 bases removed from V and 3 bases from J, the gap between germline ends came to 13 bases. Germline V CDR1 and CDR2: MNHEY, SVGEGT.

The chain is built from TRBV6-1 and TRBJ2-7; 12 bases match TRBD2. V shed 6 bases, J shed 3 bases, and the junction held 9 bases outside the gene matches. Germline-derived CDR1 and CDR2 are MNHNS and SASEGT. The CDR3 spans 16 residues. The CDR3 DNA follows: TGTGCCAGCAGCAGACTAGCGGGAGATTTCGGCTACGAGCAGTACTTC. It yields the protein CASSRLAGDFGYEQYF.

This clonotype has just a few counts. The chain joins TRBV28 to TRBJ2-3, with a possible D match to TRBD2 (6 bases). Trimming cost V 3 bases and J 0 bases, with 10 bases left between them. The germline gives CDR1 MDHEN, CDR2 SYDVKM. The CDR3 runs to 15 residues. The CDR3, as DNA: TGTGCCAGCAGTTTGGGGGGTTTTAGCACAGATACGCAGTATTTT. This encodes CASSLGGFSTDTQYF.

At least ten counts were recorded for this clonotype. The CDR3 reads CSALGQGFFGNTIYF. For the CDR3, the DNA is TGCAGCGCACTGGGTCAGGGTTTTTTTGGAAACACCATATATTTT. The chain uses TRBV29-1 and TRBJ1-3; TRBD1 is a possible D gene (5 bases). CDR3 size: 15 residues. Germline V gene data show CDR1 as SQVTM and CDR2 as ANQGSEA. V was cut by 7 bases and J by 3 bases, with 19 bases left in between.

This clonotype was counted many times. This chain connects TRBV6-1 to TRBJ2-7; 11 nucleotides agree with TRBD2. CDR3 length: 15 amino acids. The germline V gene has CDR1 MNHNS and CDR2 SASEGT. V shed 2 bases, J shed 4 bases, and the junction held 4 bases outside the gene matches. CDR3 loop: CASSETTSGTYEQYF. CDR3 nucleotides: TGTGCCAGCAGTGAAACGACTAGCGGGACTTACGAGCAGTACTTC.

The chain couples TRBV5-1 to TRBJ2-5, with D maybe TRBD2 (6 bases). The CDR3 totals 15 residues. Germline CDR1 reads SGHRS; CDR2 reads YFSETQ. Between the trimmed V and J ends, which lost 4 bases and 4 bases, there was a span of 17 bases. Here the CDR3 reads CASSPQPGGRETQYF. CDR3 coding DNA: TGCGCCAGCAGCCCCCAACCCGGAGGGAGAGAGACCCAGTACTTC.

In DNA, the CDR3 is TGCAGCGTTGAAGGGACTAGCGGGGGACTCACAGATACGCAGTATTTT. Amino acid sequence: CSVEGTSGGLTDTQYF. This chain joins TRBV29-1 and TRBJ2-3; the match to TRBD2 covers 13 bases. Per the germline V gene, CDR1 is SQVTM and CDR2 is ANQGSEA. Trimming took 1 base from V and 2 from J; bases not matched to a gene: 3. The CDR3 is 16 amino acids.

The rearrangement uses TRBV11-2 and TRBJ2-1; TRBD2 agrees at 13 bases. There are 18 residues in the CDR3. Germline V gives CDR1 SGHAT, CDR2 FQNNGV. V lost 1 base to trimming and J lost 4 bases; unmatched junction nucleotides: 7. CDR3 region: CASSLGLGLAGEYNEQFF. CDR3 sequence (DNA): TGTGCCAGCAGCTTAGGTCTCGGACTAGCGGGAGAATACAATGAGCAGTTCTTC.

The chain links TRBV28 to TRBJ1-4, with D perhaps matching TRBD1 (5 bases). From germline, CDR1 is MDHEN and CDR2 SYDVKM. The CDR3 has 15 amino acids. V shed 3 bases and J shed 7 bases, with 15 bases lying between them. The CDR3 reads CASSLGGEESEKLFF. The CDR3 DNA follows: TGTGCCAGCAGTTTGGGAGGGGAGGAGAGTGAAAAACTGTTTTTT.

The chain couples TRBV9 to TRBJ1-6, with D possibly matching TRBD1 (6 bases). The ends were cut back, 1 base at V and 9 bases at J, with 26 bases in the middle. Germline V CDR1 and CDR2: SGDLS, YYNGEE. The CDR3 contains 19 residues. The DNA for the CDR3 is TGTGCCAGCAGCGTAAATCCGCGCATTAATGGGGGGCGGCGTTCACCCCTCCACTTT. This gives the protein CASSVNPRINGGRRSPLHF. Supplemented by reference TRBV9 and TRBJ1-6, the full variable domain reads DSGVTQTPKHLITATGQRVTLRCSPRSGDLSVYWYQQSLDQGLQFLIQYYNGEERAKGNILERFSAQQFPDLHSELNLSSLELGDSALYFCASSVNPRINGGRRSPLHFGNGTRLTVT.

This clonotype was counted many times. The chain couples TRBV12-3 or TRBV12-4 to TRBJ2-1; 11 bases align to TRBD2. With V trimmed by 6 bases and J by 9 bases, 16 bases remained unmatched. The CDR3 length is 17 residues. In DNA form, the CDR3 reads TGTGCCAGCAGACCCAGGGCAACTAGCGGGAGATTGGGTGAGCAGTTCTTC. It is translated as CASRPRATSGRLGEQFF.

This clonotype was recorded many times. The V gene is TRBV28, the J gene TRBJ2-3; 8 nucleotides line up with TRBD1. This CDR3 has 15 residues. Germline V gene sequence: CDR1 MDHEN, CDR2 SYDVKM. J gave up 4 bases and V 2 bases, and 5 bases lay outside the gene matches. CDR3 sequence: CASSLTGGGPDTQYF. CDR3 bases: TGTGCCAGCAGTTTAACAGGGGGAGGTCCAGATACGCAGTATTTT. The variable domain in full, with the rest retrieved from reference TRBV28 and TRBJ2-3, is DVKVTQSSRYLVKRTGEKVFLECVQDMDHENMFWYRQDPGLGLRLIYFSYDVKMKEKGDIPEGYSVSREKKERFSLILESASTNQTSMYLCASSLTGGGPDTQYFGPGTRLTVL.

Turning to this clonotype: At one end, the junction sequence differs from germline, possibly due to a read error. The J gene is TRBJ2-7, the V gene TRBV14, with 13 bases identical to TRBD2. The CDR3 is 12 residues long. Germline-derived CDR1 and CDR2 are SGHDN and FVKESK. CDR3 nucleotides: TGTGCCAGCAGCCTCGGACTAGCGGGAGCAAGGTTC. Its protein product is CASSLGLAGARF.

This clonotype was found many times. V gene TRBV4-1 combines with J gene TRBJ1-1, with a possible D match to TRBD1 (6 bases). Trimming stripped 6 bases from V and 5 bases from J, with 16 bases between. This CDR3 is 14 amino acids long. Looked up from germline, CDR1 is MGHRA and CDR2 is YSYEKL. CDR3 loop: CASRWGPLGTEAFF. Written as DNA, the CDR3 is TGCGCCAGCAGGTGGGGGCCCCTAGGGACTGAAGCTTTCTTT.

This clonotype was counted only a few times. This sequence joins TRBV5-1 and TRBJ1-2, with D tentatively TRBD1 (6 bases). The length of the CDR3 is 14 residues. With 4 bases removed from V and 2 bases from J, the gap between germline ends came to 12 bases. Germline V lookup: CDR1 SGHRS, CDR2 YFSETQ. CDR3 region: CASSATGQNYGYTF. CDR3 DNA sequence: TGCGCCAGCAGCGCCACGGGACAAAACTATGGCTACACCTTC.

In its sample, this clonotype was seen a few times. This sequence joins TRBV28 and TRBJ2-3, with 14 nucleotides matching TRBD2. J lost 5 bases, V lost 3 bases, and 4 bases had no gene match. Germline V lookup: CDR1 MDHEN, CDR2 SYDVKM. CDR3 size: 16 residues. The CDR3 here is CASSFIGLAGGDTQYF. CDR3 in DNA: TGTGCCAGCAGTTTCATCGGACTAGCGGGGGGAGATACGCAGTATTTT.

This clonotype was seen ten or more times. This rearrangement joins TRBV18 to TRBJ2-2; no clear D. The V and J ends lost 8 bases and 0 bases respectively, with 10 bases between them. Germline V gives CDR1 KGHSH, CDR2 LQKENI. The CDR3 covers 14 residues. Here the CDR3 reads CASLELANTGELFF. CDR3 DNA: TGTGCCAGCCTTGAACTCGCGAACACCGGGGAGCTGTTTTTT.

This clonotype was picked up many times. This sequence joins TRBV5-1 and TRBJ2-2; TRBD1 matches 8 bases. CDR3 length: 15 residues. The V segment lost 3 bases and the J segment 4 bases; nucleotides outside the gene matches: 5. Germline assignment: CDR1 SGHRS and CDR2 YFSETQ. The CDR3 DNA follows: TGCGCCAGCAGCTCAGGACAGGGTTTCACCGGGGAGCTGTTTTTT. This encodes CASSSGQGFTGELFF.

The rearrangement joins TRBV4-2 to TRBJ2-7, with D perhaps matching TRBD2 (6 bases). Germline CDR1 is LGHNA and CDR2 is YNFKEQ. V shed 1 base and J shed 4 bases, with 11 bases lying between them. There are 14 residues in the CDR3. The CDR3, as DNA: TGTGCCAGCAGCCAAGGACTAGATCGTTACGAGCAGTACTTC. It specifies CASSQGLDRYEQYF.

This clonotype was seen ten or more times. This chain connects TRBV6-5 to TRBJ2-1; TRBD1 matches 8 bases. V lost 2 bases and J lost 6; bases outside the gene matches: 9. There are 16 residues in the CDR3. Germline V gene sequence: CDR1 MNHEY, CDR2 SVGAGI. The CDR3 DNA reads TGTGCCAGCAGTTACGAGTCTTCGGACAGGGCCAATGAGCAGTTCTTC. This sequence encodes CASSYESSDRANEQFF.

The table lists this clonotype with many counts. V is TRBV28 and J is TRBJ1-5; D might be TRBD1 (5 bases). The CDR3 totals 13 residues. CDR1 is MDHEN, CDR2 SYDVKM, per germline. Trimming stripped 10 bases from V and 3 bases from J, with 13 bases between. This chain's CDR3 is CAIRDTFNQPQHF. Here the CDR3 DNA reads TGTGCCATCAGGGATACATTCAATCAGCCCCAGCATTTT.

This clonotype is classed as medium-sized. The rearrangement uses TRBV6-6 and TRBJ2-1, with 7 bases aligning to TRBD2. Germline loops: CDR1 MNHNY, CDR2 SVGAGI (reference sequence). The CDR3 is 15 residues long. The trim removed 5 bases at V and 0 bases at J, leaving 4 bases unmatched. The CDR3 spells CASSPSGSSYNEQFF. The CDR3 nucleotides are TGTGCCAGCAGTCCTAGCGGTAGCTCCTACAATGAGCAGTTCTTC.